This entry describes one T cell receptor beta chain. The data derive from a study of cytomegalovirus exposure and HLA in healthy donors. The assay was immunoSEQ multiplex PCR, and TCRdb's table has in-frame clones only and misses some. Here the sample spans 100,000 to 150,000 clones, approximately 89% being singletons. The germline CDR1 and CDR2 sequences are GTSNPN and SVGIG (reference sequence). V gave up 0 bases and J gave up 8 bases; unmatched junction bases: 10. The CDR3 totals 15 residues. The chain has TRBV30 and TRBJ1-2; the match to TRBD1 covers 9 bases. Sequencing was performed on PBMCs. This TCR was sampled from a man aged 18 to 30 in good health and CMV-seronegative. Here the CDR3 DNA reads TGTGCCTGGAGTGTTTTCGGGACAGGGATCGGCGGCTACACCTTC. Translation gives CAWSVFGTGIGGYTF.